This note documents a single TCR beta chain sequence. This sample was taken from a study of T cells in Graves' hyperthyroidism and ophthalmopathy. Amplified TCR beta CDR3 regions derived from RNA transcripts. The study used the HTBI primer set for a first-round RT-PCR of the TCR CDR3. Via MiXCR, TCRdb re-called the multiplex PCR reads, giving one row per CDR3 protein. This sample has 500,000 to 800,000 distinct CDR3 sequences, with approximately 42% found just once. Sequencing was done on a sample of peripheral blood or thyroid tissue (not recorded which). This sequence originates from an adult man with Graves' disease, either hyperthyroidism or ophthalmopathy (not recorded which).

Here the CDR3 DNA reads TGTGCCAGCCCCCGGACGCGGGCGAACACCGGGGAGCTGTTTTTT. Its protein product is CASPRTRANTGELFF. The chain has TRBV2 and TRBJ2-2; D might be TRBD2 (5 bases). The CDR3 covers 15 residues. Trimming stripped 8 bases from V and 0 bases from J, with 13 bases between. Germline CDR1 is SNHLY and CDR2 is FYNNEI.